This T cell receptor beta chain originates from a study of technical replicates of blood from several donors. The CDR3 has 16 residues. CDR1 is LNHDA, CDR2 SQIVND, per germline (reference sequence). Deletions cut 7 bases from V and 4 bases from J, with 22 bases between. Produced via immunoSEQ multiplex PCR; TCRdb's table is partial and in-frame only. This table holds fewer than 100,000 clones, 70% to 90% found once. The receptor was derived from a human donor in good health. Sequenced sample: T cells isolated from PBMCs. The chain uses TRBV19 and TRBJ1-2, with unresolved D. CDR3 sequence (DNA): TGTGCCAGTACTGCCCCCCCGGGGAGATCGGGCTATGGCTACACCTTC. Its protein product is CASTAPPGRSGYGYTF.